The TCR beta chain under discussion was sequenced for a study of T cell repertoires in cytomegalovirus infection. Study as a whole: Based on public TCR beta signatures, there were indications of CMV infection and of a matching HLA type. Study-wide results and limits: Pooled public TCR beta family frequency picked out CMV carriers with the relevant HLA. HLA-C-restricted CMV clonotypes gave the most frequent clonotype in two of eight donors.

Each CDR3 protein gets one entry after TCRdb re-called the reads with MiXCR. The sample records a few hundred thousand distinct CDR3 sequences, around 18% being singletons. CDR1 and CDR2 from the germline V gene are DFQATT and SNEGSKA (reference sequence). V dropped 6 bases and J dropped 5; count of bases not matched to a gene: 3. The CDR3 is 11 amino acids. This clonotype has a handful of counts. The antigen is unknown. This TCR was sampled from a human donor in good health (CMV status not recorded). Some clones in this sample may be carry-over from other donors' samples. Sequencing was performed on PBMCs. The chain uses TRBV20-1 and TRBJ1-2; 7 nucleotides align to TRBD1. This CDR3 is CSAGGLYGYTF. The CDR3 DNA follows: TGCAGTGCAGGGGGCCTATATGGCTACACCTTC.